The clone carrying this TCR beta chain showed up just once. What it recognizes is unknown. V shed 5 bases and J shed 0 bases, with 6 bases lying between them. The CDR3 is 13 amino acids. Germline CDR1 reads SEHNR; CDR2 reads FQNEAQ (reference sequence). 13 Jbeta primers and 60 Vbeta primers were used for the PCR. Produced via immunoSEQ multiplex PCR; TCRdb's table is partial and in-frame only. This sample has approximately 150,000 clones; about four fifths occur once, and the top ten carry under 5%. All the people who gave samples were healthy bone marrow donors. The data were obtained in a study of cytomegalovirus exposure and HLA in healthy donors. General observations from the study: Rare TCR sequences predominated, though certain public TCRs were found in many donors.

The chain is built from TRBV7-9 and TRBJ2-3; D is uncertain. The sample consisted of PBMCs. This TCR was sampled from a man between 18 and 29 years old in good health and CMV-seronegative. CDR3 sequence reads: CASSLSSTDTQYF. The CDR3 nucleotides read TGTGCCAGCAGCCTGAGTAGCACAGATACGCAGTATTTT.